The following is a T cell receptor (beta chain) sequence with its context. This sample is part of a study of immune evolution from preneoplasia to lung adenocarcinoma. Assay: immunoSEQ multiplex PCR; the TCRdb copy retains only in-frame clones and omits some. This table holds about 4,000 clones, about four fifths found once. Patients had resection in Japan or China between about 2014 and 2018. CDR3 size: 14 residues. Germline V gene sequence: CDR1 SGHNT, CDR2 YYREEE (reference sequence). V lost 3 bases and J 4 bases, leaving 11 bases between the germline ends. Sequencing was done on a sample of FFPE adjacent normal lung tissue. This rearrangement joins TRBV5-4 to TRBJ2-1; D call uncertain. The clonotype was recovered from an older donor with lung adenocarcinoma. For the CDR3, the DNA is TGTGCCAGCAGCTCACCCTTCGGGTACAATGAGCAGTTCTTC. It is translated as CASSSPFGYNEQFF.